The 15 T cell receptor beta chains listed next were all sequenced from one sample in a study of human T cells and chemical hapten exposure (dated by TCRdb to the early 2020s). The sample's time point label, decoded: patch test 1, 2 weeks after DPC sensitization. What this sample's treatment or condition label stands for: therapeutic diphenylcyclopropenone sensitization with weekly scalp DPC. The library was generated by RACE. Instrument used: NextSeq 500. TCRdb applied fastp at Q25 and MiXCR to the public reads, then kept only in-frame beta chains. One record per CDR3 amino acid sequence lists the most common genes and DNA. This sample has roughly 380,000 distinct CDR3 sequences in its table, and more than 4.5% of those were observed once. The ten largest clonotypes hold around 2.3% of the sample. Sequencing used whole blood, obtained in connection with sensitization to the hapten diphenylcyclopropenone (DPC). The origin of the receptors is a woman in her forties or fifties with alopecia areata. Some clones in this sample may be carry-over from other donors' samples.

This clonotype was seen only a few times. The CDR3 reads CASSWDSFNTGELFF. CDR3 sequence (DNA): TGTGCCAGCAGCTGGGACAGCTTTAACACCGGGGAGCTGTTTTTT. This sequence joins TRBV5-4 and TRBJ2-2; 7 bases agree with TRBD1. Germline loops: CDR1 SGHNT, CDR2 YYREEE (reference sequence). V trimming: 3 bases; J trimming: 2 bases; junction bases outside the gene matches: 4. This CDR3 region has 15 residues.

This clonotype appeared many times. CDR3 loop: CASSLPTAYQPQHF. In nucleotides, the CDR3 is TGTGCCAGCAGCCTTCCGACAGCCTATCAGCCCCAGCATTTT. The rearrangement links TRBV28 to TRBJ1-5; possible D gene TRBD1, 5 bases. Trimming took off 6 bases at V and 5 bases at J, with 14 bases between the two ends. Germline assignment: CDR1 MDHEN and CDR2 SYDVKM. There are 14 residues in the CDR3.

This clonotype was found many times. This chain joins TRBV2 and TRBJ1-5; 10 positions match TRBD1. The CDR3 is made up of 16 amino acids. The germline gives CDR1 SNHLY, CDR2 FYNNEI. V lost 8 bases and J lost 3; bases outside the gene matches: 10. The CDR3 DNA is TGTGCCAGCGGGCGGACAGGGGGACCGCTCAATCAGCCCCAGCATTTT. Amino acid sequence: CASGRTGGPLNQPQHF.

This clonotype has only a few counts. This chain joins TRBV4-3 and TRBJ1-3; the D is unclear. CDR3 length: 15 amino acids. The germline gives CDR1 LGHNA, CDR2 YSLEER. V was trimmed by 1 base and J by 2 bases, leaving 9 bases between them. As DNA, the CDR3 is TGCGCCAGCAGCCAAGGACCCCCCCCTGGAAACACCATATATTTT. Amino acid sequence: CASSQGPPPGNTIYF.

The chain couples TRBV20-1 to TRBJ2-2; 10 bases match TRBD2. V lost 4 bases to trimming and J lost 3 bases; unmatched junction nucleotides: 5. Germline CDR1 reads DFQATT; CDR2 reads SNEGSKA (reference sequence). The CDR3 is made up of 15 amino acids. DNA for the CDR3: TGCAGTGCTAAAATCGGACTAGCGGACACCGGGGAGCTGTTTTTT. This encodes CSAKIGLADTGELFF.

This clonotype was detected a few times. The chain links TRBV28 to TRBJ1-1, with TRBD1 identical over 8 bases. Germline V gene data show CDR1 as MDHEN and CDR2 as SYDVKM. The CDR3 runs to 16 residues. V trimming: 3 bases; J trimming: 1 base; junction bases outside the gene matches: 7. DNA of the CDR3: TGTGCCAGCAGTTTGGGGGCAGGGGGCTCGAACACTGAAGCTTTCTTT. As protein: CASSLGAGGSNTEAFF.

Many counts were recorded for this clonotype. CDR3 sequence (DNA): TGTGCCAGCAGTTTAGTGGTTTCAGATACGCAGTATTTT. This codes for CASSLVVSDTQYF. V and J are TRBV12-3 or TRBV12-4 and TRBJ2-3; D remains ambiguous. V lost 1 base and J lost 4, with 6 bases in between. This CDR3 has 13 amino acids.

The CDR3 is CAISESSRTYEQYF. DNA of the CDR3: TGTGCCATCAGTGAGTCGAGCAGAACCTACGAGCAGTACTTC. The chain employs TRBV10-3 and TRBJ2-7; D not certain. Germline V gives CDR1 ENHRY, CDR2 SYGVKD. V lost 0 bases and J 2 bases, leaving 8 bases between the germline ends. This CDR3 region has 14 residues.

At least ten counts were recorded for this clonotype. The chain recombines TRBV20-1 with TRBJ1-2; no definite D call. V shed 1 base and J shed 4 bases, with 16 bases lying between them. Per the germline V gene, CDR1 is DFQATT and CDR2 is SNEGSKA (reference sequence). CDR3 length equals 15 residues. The CDR3 nucleotides read TGCAGTGCTAGAGCCTCCTCGAGGAGGGCCTATGGCTACACCTTC. This codes for CSARASSRRAYGYTF.

This clonotype is a singleton in its sample. V is TRBV5-4 and J is TRBJ1-2; D uncertain. The CDR3 runs to 13 residues. The V and J ends lost 1 base and 2 bases respectively, with 6 bases between them. Germline V CDR1 and CDR2: SGHNT, YYREEE (reference sequence). The DNA for the CDR3 is TGTGCCAGCAGCTTGCCCGAGAACTATGGCTACACCTTC. Its protein is CASSLPENYGYTF.

The table lists this clonotype with many counts. This chain links TRBV9 with TRBJ2-1, with TRBD2 matching 8 bases. Per the germline V gene, CDR1 is SGDLS and CDR2 is YYNGEE. Trimming at V came to 3 bases and at J to 3 bases, leaving 5 bases not matched to a gene. CDR3 length equals 15 residues. DNA for the CDR3: TGTGCCAGCAGCGGAGGGAGCGGGGGCTACAATGAGCAGTTCTTC. Its translation: CASSGGSGGYNEQFF.

This clonotype was recorded a few times. The V call is TRBV7-2, the J call TRBJ2-1; 10 nucleotides line up with TRBD2. The germline CDR1 and CDR2 sequences are SGHTA and FQGNSA. The CDR3 consists of 16 residues. Trimming at V came to 1 base and at J to 3 bases, leaving 3 bases not matched to a gene. The CDR3 protein is CASSLERTSGYNEQFF. The CDR3 DNA is TGTGCCAGCAGCTTAGAAAGGACTAGCGGCTACAATGAGCAGTTCTTC.

This clonotype has ten or more counts. The rearrangement joins TRBV6-5 to TRBJ1-1; tentatively, D is TRBD1 (5 bases). Trimming cost V 2 bases and J 5 bases, with 12 bases left between them. Germline CDR1 is MNHEY and CDR2 is SVGAGI. CDR3 size: 14 residues. CDR3 in amino acids: CASSYLSWGTEAFF. For the CDR3, the DNA is TGTGCCAGCAGTTACCTGAGCTGGGGGACTGAAGCTTTCTTT.

This clonotype was seen more than once but under ten times. V and J are TRBV27 and TRBJ2-5; D may be TRBD1 (6 bases). The V gene lost 4 bases and the J gene lost 1 base, with 16 bases spanning the gap. CDR1 is MNHEY, CDR2 SMNVEV, per germline (reference sequence). This CDR3 is 16 amino acids long. DNA of the CDR3: TGTGCCAGCAGTTCTTACAGGGTCCAGCCCCAAGAGACCCAGTACTTC. This encodes CASSSYRVQPQETQYF.

This clonotype came up many times. V usage is TRBV28 and J usage is TRBJ1-2; D remains ambiguous. V lost 6 bases and J 3 bases, leaving 2 bases between the germline ends. Germline V gives CDR1 MDHEN, CDR2 SYDVKM. This CDR3 is built from 10 residues. CDR3 sequence: CASSYYGYTF. DNA for the CDR3: TGTGCCAGCAGCTACTATGGCTACACCTTC.